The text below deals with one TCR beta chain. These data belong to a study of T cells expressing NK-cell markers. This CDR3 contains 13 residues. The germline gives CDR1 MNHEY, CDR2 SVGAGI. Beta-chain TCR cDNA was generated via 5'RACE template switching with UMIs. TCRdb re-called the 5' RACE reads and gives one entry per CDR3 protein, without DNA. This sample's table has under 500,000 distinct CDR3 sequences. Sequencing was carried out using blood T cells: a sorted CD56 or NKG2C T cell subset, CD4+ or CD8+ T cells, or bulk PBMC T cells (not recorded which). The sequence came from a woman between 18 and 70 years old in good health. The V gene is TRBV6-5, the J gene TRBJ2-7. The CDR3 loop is CASSYSDIYEQYF.